This T cell receptor (beta chain) comes out of a study of blood T cells in healthy people across ages. Overall study findings and caveats: The long-lived group displayed more naive CD4+ cells, plus higher diversity, than the aged donors did.

A J-beta primer mix and a sample-barcoded 5' primer were used in a second PCR of about 6 to 12 cycles. A template-switch adaptor that had 12 random nucleotides put a tag on each cDNA molecule. Sequencing recovered at least 2.5 million CDR3-containing paired-end reads from each sample. MiXCR was run by TCRdb on the 5' RACE reads, yielding one entry per CDR3 protein. The repertoire holds hundreds of thousands of distinct CDR3 sequences, with under 45% as singletons. No fewer than 6 million PBMCs went into each sample. In regard to this clonotype: Its matching antigen is unknown.

Germline V gene data show CDR1 as WSHSY and CDR2 as SAAADI. The CDR3 loop spans 13 amino acids. This rearrangement joins TRBV10-2 to TRBJ2-5; no definite D call. The J call may be mistaken, given a closer DNA end match to TRBJ2-7. The sequenced material came from blood. The sequence was obtained from a man in his 60s in good health. CDR3 amino acids: CASSEGVPHEQYF. The CDR3 DNA reads as TGCGCCAGCAGTGAGGGGGTGCCCCACGAGCAGTACTTC.